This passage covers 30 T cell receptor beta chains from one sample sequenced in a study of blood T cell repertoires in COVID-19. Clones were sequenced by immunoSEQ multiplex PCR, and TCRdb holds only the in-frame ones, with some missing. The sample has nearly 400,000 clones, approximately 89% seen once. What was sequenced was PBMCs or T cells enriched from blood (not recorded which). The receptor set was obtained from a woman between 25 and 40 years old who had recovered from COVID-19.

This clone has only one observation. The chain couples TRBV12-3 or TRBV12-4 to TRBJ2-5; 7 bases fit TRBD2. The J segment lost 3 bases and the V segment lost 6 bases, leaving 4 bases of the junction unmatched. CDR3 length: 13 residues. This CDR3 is CASSVAGEETQYF. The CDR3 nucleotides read TGTGCCAGCAGCGTTGCGGGGGAAGAGACCCAGTACTTC.

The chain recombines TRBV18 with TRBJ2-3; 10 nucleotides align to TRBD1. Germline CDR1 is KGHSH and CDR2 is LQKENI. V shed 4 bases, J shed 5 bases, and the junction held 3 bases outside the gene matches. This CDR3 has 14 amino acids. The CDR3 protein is CASSQGQGLDTQYF. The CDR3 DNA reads TGTGCCAGCTCACAGGGACAGGGGCTAGATACGCAGTATTTT.

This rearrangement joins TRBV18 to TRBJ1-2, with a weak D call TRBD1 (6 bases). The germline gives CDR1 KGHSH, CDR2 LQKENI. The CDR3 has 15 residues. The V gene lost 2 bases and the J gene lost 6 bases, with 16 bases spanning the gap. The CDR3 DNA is TGTGCCAGCTCACCATCGGGAACAGGGCCCCATGGCTACACCTTC. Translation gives CASSPSGTGPHGYTF. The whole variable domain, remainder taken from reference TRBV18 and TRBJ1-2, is NAGVMQNPRHLVRRRGQEARLRCSPMKGHSHVYWYRQLPEEGLKFMVYLQKENIIDESGMPKERFSAEFPKEGPSILRIQQVVRGDSAAYFCASSPSGTGPHGYTFGSGTRLTVV.

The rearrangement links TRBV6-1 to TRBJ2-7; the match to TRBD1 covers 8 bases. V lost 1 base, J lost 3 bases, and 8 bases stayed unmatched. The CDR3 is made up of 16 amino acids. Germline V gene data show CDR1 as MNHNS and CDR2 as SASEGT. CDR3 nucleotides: TGTGCCAGCAGTGAAGGCAGGACAGGGAGCCGCTACGAGCAGTACTTC. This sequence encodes CASSEGRTGSRYEQYF.

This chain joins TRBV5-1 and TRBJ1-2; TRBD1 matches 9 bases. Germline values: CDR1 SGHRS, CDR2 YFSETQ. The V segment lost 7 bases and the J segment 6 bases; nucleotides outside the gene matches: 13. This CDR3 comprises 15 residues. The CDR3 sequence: CASAAIQGASDGYTF. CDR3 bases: TGCGCCAGCGCCGCCATACAGGGGGCCTCGGATGGCTACACCTTC.

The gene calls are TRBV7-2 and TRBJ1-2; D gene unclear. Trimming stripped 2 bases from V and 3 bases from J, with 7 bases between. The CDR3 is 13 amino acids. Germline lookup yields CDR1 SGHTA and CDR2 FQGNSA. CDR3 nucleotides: TGTGCCAGCAGCTTAAATCCGGACTATGGCTACACCTTC. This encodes CASSLNPDYGYTF. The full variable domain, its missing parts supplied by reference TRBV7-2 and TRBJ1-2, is GAGVSQSPSNKVTEKGKDVELRCDPISGHTALYWYRQSLGQGLEFLIYFQGNSAPDKSGLPSDRFSAERTGGSVSTLTIQRTQQEDSAVYLCASSLNPDYGYTFGSGTRLTVV.

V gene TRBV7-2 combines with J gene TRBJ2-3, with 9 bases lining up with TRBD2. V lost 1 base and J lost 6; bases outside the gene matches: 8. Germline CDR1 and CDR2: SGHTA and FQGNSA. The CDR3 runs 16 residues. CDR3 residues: CASSLEWRGGRDTQYF. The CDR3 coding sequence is TGTGCCAGCAGCTTAGAGTGGCGGGGGGGCCGGGATACGCAGTATTTT.

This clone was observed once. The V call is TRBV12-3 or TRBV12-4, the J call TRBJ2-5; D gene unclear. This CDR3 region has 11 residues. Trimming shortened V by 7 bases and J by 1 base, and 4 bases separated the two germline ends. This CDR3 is CASTLQETQYF. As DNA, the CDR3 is TGTGCCAGCACCCTCCAAGAGACCCAGTACTTC.

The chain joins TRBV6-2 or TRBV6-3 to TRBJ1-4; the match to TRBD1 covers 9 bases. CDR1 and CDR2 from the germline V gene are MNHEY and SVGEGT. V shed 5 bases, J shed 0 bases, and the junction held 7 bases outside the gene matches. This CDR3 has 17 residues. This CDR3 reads CASSRTGATATNEKLFF. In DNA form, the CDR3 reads TGTGCCAGCAGTAGGACAGGGGCGACCGCAACTAATGAAAAACTGTTTTTT.

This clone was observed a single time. This CDR3 reads CASSDGVGTGGTEAFF. For the CDR3, the DNA is TGTGCCAGCAGTGATGGGGTGGGGACAGGGGGGACTGAAGCTTTCTTT. The chain links TRBV2 to TRBJ1-1; 11 nucleotides align to TRBD1. The CDR3 extends over 16 amino acids. V lost 3 bases to trimming and J lost 5 bases; unmatched junction nucleotides: 8. In germline, CDR1 is SNHLY, CDR2 FYNNEI.

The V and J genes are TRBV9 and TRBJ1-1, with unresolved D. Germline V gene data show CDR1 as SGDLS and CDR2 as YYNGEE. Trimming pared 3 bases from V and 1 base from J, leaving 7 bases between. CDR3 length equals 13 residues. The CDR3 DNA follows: TGTGCCAGCAGCGGCGGAGCGAACACTGAAGCTTTCTTT. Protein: CASSGGANTEAFF. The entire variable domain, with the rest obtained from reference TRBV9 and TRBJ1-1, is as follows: DSGVTQTPKHLITATGQRVTLRCSPRSGDLSVYWYQQSLDQGLQFLIQYYNGEERAKGNILERFSAQQFPDLHSELNLSSLELGDSALYFCASSGGANTEAFFGQGTRLTVV.

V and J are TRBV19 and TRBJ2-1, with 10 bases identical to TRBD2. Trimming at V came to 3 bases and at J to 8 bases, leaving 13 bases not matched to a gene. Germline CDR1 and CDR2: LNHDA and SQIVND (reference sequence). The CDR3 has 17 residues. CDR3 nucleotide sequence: TGTGCCAGTAGTATGAGGAGCGGGAGGGCCCACGGGGATGAGCAGTTCTTC. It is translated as CASSMRSGRAHGDEQFF. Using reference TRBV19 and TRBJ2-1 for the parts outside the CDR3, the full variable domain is DGGITQSPKYLFRKEGQNVTLSCEQNLNHDAMYWYRQDPGQGLRLIYYSQIVNDFQKGDIAEGYSVSREKKESFPLTVTSAQKNPTAFYLCASSMRSGRAHGDEQFFGPGTRLTVL.

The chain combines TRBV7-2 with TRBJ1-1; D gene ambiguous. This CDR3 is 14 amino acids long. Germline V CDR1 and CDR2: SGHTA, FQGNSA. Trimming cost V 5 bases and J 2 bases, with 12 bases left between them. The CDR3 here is CASSPHRGNTEAFF. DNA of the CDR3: TGTGCCAGCAGCCCCCATCGGGGTAACACTGAAGCTTTCTTT.

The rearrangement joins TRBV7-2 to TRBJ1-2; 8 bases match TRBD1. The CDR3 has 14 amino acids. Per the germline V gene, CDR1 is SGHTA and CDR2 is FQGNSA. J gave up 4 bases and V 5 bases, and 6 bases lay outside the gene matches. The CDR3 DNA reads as TGTGCCAGCAGCAGACAGGGGTTTGGCTATGGCTACACCTTC. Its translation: CASSRQGFGYGYTF.

This CDR3 is CASSEGLNYGYTF. The CDR3 nucleotides read TGTGCCAGCAGTGAGGGACTTAACTATGGCTACACCTTC. The rearrangement uses TRBV6-1 and TRBJ1-2; D is possibly TRBD1 (5 bases). Trimming stripped 3 bases from V and 1 base from J, with 6 bases between. Germline values: CDR1 MNHNS, CDR2 SASEGT. There are 13 residues in the CDR3.

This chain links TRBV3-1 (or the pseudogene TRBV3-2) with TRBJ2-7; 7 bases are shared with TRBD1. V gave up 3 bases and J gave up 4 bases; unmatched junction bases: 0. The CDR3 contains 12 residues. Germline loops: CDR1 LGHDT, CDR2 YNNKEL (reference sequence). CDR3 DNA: TGTGCCAGCAGCCACAGGGGGTACGAGCAGTACTTC. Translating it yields CASSHRGYEQYF.

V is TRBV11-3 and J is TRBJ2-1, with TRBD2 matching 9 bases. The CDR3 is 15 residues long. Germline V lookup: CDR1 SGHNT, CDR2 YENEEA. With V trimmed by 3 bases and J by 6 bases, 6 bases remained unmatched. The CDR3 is CASSFRLAALNEQFF. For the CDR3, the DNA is TGTGCCAGCAGCTTCCGACTAGCGGCCCTCAATGAGCAGTTCTTC. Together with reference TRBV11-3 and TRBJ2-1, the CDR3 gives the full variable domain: EAGVVQSPRYKIIEKKQPVAFWCNPISGHNTLYWYLQNLGQGPELLIRYENEEAVDDSQLPKDRFSAERLKGVDSTLKIQPAELGDSAVYLCASSFRLAALNEQFFGPGTRLTVL.

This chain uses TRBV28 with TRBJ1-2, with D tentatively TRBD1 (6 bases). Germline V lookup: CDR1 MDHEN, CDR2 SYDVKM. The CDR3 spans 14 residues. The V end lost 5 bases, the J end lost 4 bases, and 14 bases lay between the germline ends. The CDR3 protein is CASSPPDRSYGYTF. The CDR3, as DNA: TGTGCCAGCAGTCCGCCCGACAGGAGCTATGGCTACACCTTC.

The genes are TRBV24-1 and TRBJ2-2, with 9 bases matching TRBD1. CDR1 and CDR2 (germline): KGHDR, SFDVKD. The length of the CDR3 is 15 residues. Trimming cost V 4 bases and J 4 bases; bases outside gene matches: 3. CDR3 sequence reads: CATSDRQGGTGELFF. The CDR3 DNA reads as TGTGCCACCAGTGACCGACAGGGGGGCACCGGGGAGCTGTTTTTT.

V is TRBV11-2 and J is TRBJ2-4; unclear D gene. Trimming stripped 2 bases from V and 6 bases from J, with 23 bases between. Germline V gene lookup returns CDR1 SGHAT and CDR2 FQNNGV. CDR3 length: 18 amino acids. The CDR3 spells CASSLLSRNRRGRNIQYF. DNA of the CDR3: TGTGCCAGCAGCTTACTTTCAAGGAATAGACGCGGAAGAAACATTCAGTACTTC.

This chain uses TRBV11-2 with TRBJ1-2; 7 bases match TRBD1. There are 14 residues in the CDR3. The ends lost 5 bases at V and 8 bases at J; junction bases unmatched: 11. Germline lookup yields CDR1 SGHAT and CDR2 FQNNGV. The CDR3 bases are TGTGCCAGCAGCCGTTCGAGAGGGGGCTACGGCTACACCTTC. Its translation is CASSRSRGGYGYTF.

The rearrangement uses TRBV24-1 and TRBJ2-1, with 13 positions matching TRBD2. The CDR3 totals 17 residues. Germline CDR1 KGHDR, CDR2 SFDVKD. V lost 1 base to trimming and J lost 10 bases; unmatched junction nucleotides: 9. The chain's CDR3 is CATSDFAGLAGVREQFF. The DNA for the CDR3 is TGTGCCACCAGTGATTTCGCCGGACTAGCGGGAGTCCGGGAGCAGTTCTTC.

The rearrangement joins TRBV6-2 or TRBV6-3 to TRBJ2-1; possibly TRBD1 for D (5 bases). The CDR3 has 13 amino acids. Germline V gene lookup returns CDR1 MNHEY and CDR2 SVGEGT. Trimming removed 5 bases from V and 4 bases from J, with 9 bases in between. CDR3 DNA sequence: TGTGCCAGCAGTCCGACAGCATACAATGAGCAGTTCTTC. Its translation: CASSPTAYNEQFF.

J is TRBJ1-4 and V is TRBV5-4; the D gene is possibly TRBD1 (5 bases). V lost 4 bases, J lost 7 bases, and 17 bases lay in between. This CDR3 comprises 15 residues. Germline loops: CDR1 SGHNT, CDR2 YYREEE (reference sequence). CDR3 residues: CASSSRDGGSEKLFF. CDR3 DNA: TGTGCCAGCAGCAGCCGGGACGGGGGGAGTGAAAAACTGTTTTTT.

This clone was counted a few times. CDR3 in DNA: TGCGCCAGCAGAACACTAGCGGCCTCCTACAATGAGCAGTTCTTC. Its translation is CASRTLAASYNEQFF. J is TRBJ2-1 and V is TRBV5-1, with TRBD2 identical over 8 bases. The germline CDR1 and CDR2 sequences are SGHRS and YFSETQ. The CDR3 runs to 15 residues. Unmatched junction bases numbered 4, after V lost 5 bases and J lost 0 bases.

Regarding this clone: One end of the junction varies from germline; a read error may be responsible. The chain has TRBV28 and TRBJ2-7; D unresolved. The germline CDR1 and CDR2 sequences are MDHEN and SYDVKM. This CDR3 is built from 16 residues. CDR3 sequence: CASSPYLQRLSDEQYF. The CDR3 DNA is TGTGCCAGCAGTCCCTACTTACAACGACTCTCCGACGAGCAGTACTTC.

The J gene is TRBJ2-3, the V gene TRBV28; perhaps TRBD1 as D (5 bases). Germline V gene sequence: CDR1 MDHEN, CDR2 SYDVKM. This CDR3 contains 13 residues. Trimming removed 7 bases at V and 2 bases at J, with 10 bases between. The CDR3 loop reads CASKGQITDTQYF. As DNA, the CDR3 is TGTGCCAGCAAAGGACAAATCACAGATACGCAGTATTTT.

The CDR3 spells CASSEALKAGMNTEAFF. The CDR3 region has the DNA TGTGCCAGCAGTGAAGCGCTAAAGGCAGGCATGAACACTGAAGCTTTCTTT. V gene TRBV2 combines with J gene TRBJ1-1, with D unclear. Germline loops: CDR1 SNHLY, CDR2 FYNNEI. This CDR3 has 17 residues. Trimming removed 0 bases from V and 0 bases from J, with 14 bases in between.

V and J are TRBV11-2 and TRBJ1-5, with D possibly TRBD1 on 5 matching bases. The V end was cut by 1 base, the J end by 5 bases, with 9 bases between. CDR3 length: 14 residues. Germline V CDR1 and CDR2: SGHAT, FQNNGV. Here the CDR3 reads CASSLALTDQPQHF. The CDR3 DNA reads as TGTGCCAGCAGCTTAGCCCTGACAGATCAGCCCCAGCATTTT.

This chain's CDR3 is CASSLVRQGGQPQHF. CDR3 DNA sequence: TGTGCCAGCAGTTTAGTCCGCCAGGGGGGTCAGCCCCAGCATTTT. The J gene is TRBJ1-5, the V gene TRBV28; TRBD1 aligns across 7 bases. V shed 2 bases, J shed 6 bases, and the junction held 7 bases outside the gene matches. The CDR3 contains 15 residues. Germline CDR1 and CDR2: MDHEN and SYDVKM.